This T cell receptor (beta chain) was found in a study of cytomegalovirus exposure and HLA in healthy donors. The overall study: Early released data comprised tens of millions of unique TCRs from HLA-typed donors. Study-wide results and caveats: As confirmed in vitro, three CMV-associated chains were specific for CMV antigens.

Regarding this clone: Its antigen is still unknown.

This CDR3 is built from 16 residues. V trimming: 1 base; J trimming: 0 bases; junction bases outside the gene matches: 6. CDR1 is SGHDN and CDR2 is FVKESK in the germline V gene. The PCR was carried out with 60 Vbeta primers and 13 Jbeta primers. Sequencing used immunoSEQ multiplex PCR; TCRdb keeps in-frame clones, though not all of them. Here the sample spans roughly 150,000 clones, around 80% being singletons. The TCR sequence derives from a male donor in good health and CMV-seronegative. Sequencing used PBMCs. The V and J genes are TRBV14 and TRBJ2-7; TRBD1 aligns across 7 bases. CDR3: CASSQVGDRSSYEQYF. In nucleotides, the CDR3 is TGTGCCAGCAGCCAAGTCGGGGACAGAAGCTCCTACGAGCAGTACTTC. Drawing the rest from reference TRBV14 and TRBJ2-7, the complete variable domain is EAGVTQFPSHSVIEKGQTVTLRCDPISGHDNLYWYRRVMGKEIKFLLHFVKESKQDESGMPNNRFLAERTGGTYSTLKVQPAELEDSGVYFCASSQVGDRSSYEQYFGPGTRLTVT.